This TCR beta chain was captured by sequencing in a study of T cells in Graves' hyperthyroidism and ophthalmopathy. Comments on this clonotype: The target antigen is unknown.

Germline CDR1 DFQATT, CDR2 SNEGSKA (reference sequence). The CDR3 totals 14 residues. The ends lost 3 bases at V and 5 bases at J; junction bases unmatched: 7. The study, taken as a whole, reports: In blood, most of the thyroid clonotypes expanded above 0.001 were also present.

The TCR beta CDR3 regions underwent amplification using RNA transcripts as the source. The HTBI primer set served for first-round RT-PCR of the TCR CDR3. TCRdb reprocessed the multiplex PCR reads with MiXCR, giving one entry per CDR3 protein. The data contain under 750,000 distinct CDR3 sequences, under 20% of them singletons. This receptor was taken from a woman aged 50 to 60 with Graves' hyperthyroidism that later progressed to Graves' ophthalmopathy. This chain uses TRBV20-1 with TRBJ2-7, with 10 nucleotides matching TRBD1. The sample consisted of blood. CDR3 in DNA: TGCAGTGCTAGGCCGGGACAGGGGATAGACGAGCAGTACTTC. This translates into CSARPGQGIDEQYF.